What follows are 16 T cell receptor beta chains derived from one specimen sequenced in a study of T cell repertoires in cytomegalovirus infection. TCRdb processed the reads anew with MiXCR; each CDR3 protein has one entry. The sample contains approximately 170,000 distinct CDR3 sequences, around an eighth of which appear only once. Sample: PBMCs. The receptors derive from a human donor in good health (CMV status not recorded). Some clones in this sample may be carry-over from other donors' samples.

CDR3 coding DNA: TGTGCCAGCAGTTTACTCTCCAGGGATAATTCACCCCTCCACTTT. This encodes CASSLLSRDNSPLHF. This chain joins TRBV12-3 or TRBV12-4 and TRBJ1-6, with a possible D match to TRBD1 (5 bases). Trimming stripped 2 bases from V and 5 bases from J, with 10 bases between. The length of the CDR3 is 15 residues.

This clonotype was detected only a few times. The J gene is TRBJ1-1, the V gene TRBV19; 7 bases map to TRBD1. The J segment lost 4 bases and the V segment lost 5 bases, leaving 13 bases of the junction unmatched. Germline-derived CDR1 and CDR2 are LNHDA and SQIVND (reference sequence). The CDR3 length is 16 residues. CDR3 coding DNA: TGTGCCAGTAGTCCGGGACAGCTGGATCGTGTCACTGAAGCTTTCTTT. This sequence encodes CASSPGQLDRVTEAFF.

This clonotype was seen repeatedly, ten times or more. The chain carries TRBV7-2 and TRBJ1-5; D ambiguous. V was cut by 4 bases and J by 6 bases, with 16 bases left in between. CDR3 length: 15 amino acids. CDR1 and CDR2 from the germline V gene are SGHTA and FQGNSA. This chain's CDR3 is CASSSRAGAGQPQHF. The CDR3 bases are TGTGCCAGCAGCTCAAGAGCAGGCGCTGGTCAGCCCCAGCATTTT.

This clonotype was seen at least ten times. The genes are TRBV5-1 and TRBJ2-2, with D uncertain. V was trimmed by 0 bases and J by 1 base, leaving 10 bases between them. The CDR3 is 16 residues long. Per germline, CDR1 SGHRS and CDR2 YFSETQ. The CDR3 reads CASSLEGRQNTGELFF. The CDR3 DNA follows: TGCGCCAGCAGCTTGGAAGGCAGACAGAACACCGGGGAGCTGTTTTTT.

There are many counts of this clonotype. The V and J genes are TRBV7-6 and TRBJ2-3, with D possibly TRBD2 on 6 matching bases. The germline V gene has CDR1 SGHVS and CDR2 FNYEAQ. V gave up 5 bases and J gave up 2 bases, with 23 bases separating them. This CDR3 is 18 amino acids long. The CDR3 DNA reads as TGTGCCAGCAGCCCGGCGACCGGACTAAATACCATCACAGATACGCAGTATTTT. Protein product: CASSPATGLNTITDTQYF.

This clonotype was observed a few times. The J gene is TRBJ1-4, the V gene TRBV2; D remains unclear. Germline V lookup: CDR1 SNHLY, CDR2 FYNNEI. The CDR3 spans 14 residues. Between the trimmed V and J ends, which lost 1 base and 2 bases, there was a span of 5 bases. The CDR3 DNA is TGTGCCAGCAGTGAAGAAGGGACTAATGAAAAACTGTTTTTT. It is translated as CASSEEGTNEKLFF.

This rearrangement joins TRBV7-6 to TRBJ2-1; 8 nucleotides match TRBD2. This CDR3 has 15 amino acids. V shed 1 base and J 8 bases; nucleotides not matched to a gene: 7. Per the germline V gene, CDR1 is SGHVS and CDR2 is FNYEAQ. The CDR3 loop is CASSLVREGRYEQFF. In DNA form, the CDR3 reads TGTGCCAGCAGCTTAGTCCGGGAGGGCCGTTATGAGCAGTTCTTC. The full variable domain, with the rest looked up from reference TRBV7-6 and TRBJ2-1, is GAGVSQSPRYKVTKRGQDVALRCDPISGHVSLYWYRQALGQGPEFLTYFNYEAQQDKSGLPNDRFSAERPEGSISTLTIQRTEQRDSAMYRCASSLVREGRYEQFFGPGTRLTVL.

This clonotype was found many times. The chain uses TRBV7-8 and TRBJ2-5; 8 nucleotides align to TRBD1. The germline V gene encodes CDR1 SGHVS and CDR2 FQNEAQ. The CDR3 runs 13 residues. With 5 bases clipped from V and 14 bases from J, the junction kept 13 bases outside the gene matches. CDR3 region: CASSPRTGRDLYF. CDR3 nucleotides: TGTGCCAGCAGCCCCCGGACAGGGAGAGACCTTTACTTC.

The chain uses TRBV30 and TRBJ2-2; D remains unclear. This CDR3 is 13 amino acids long. V lost 3 bases to trimming and J lost 5 bases, with 10 bases between them. In germline, CDR1 is GTSNPN, CDR2 SVGIG (reference sequence). The CDR3 sequence is CAWSPSRTGELFF. In DNA, the CDR3 is TGTGCCTGGAGCCCTTCGAGAACCGGGGAGCTGTTTTTT.

The genes are TRBV20-1 and TRBJ1-3; D ambiguous. The CDR3 is made up of 14 amino acids. The V and J ends lost 6 bases and 0 bases respectively, with 12 bases between them. Germline V gives CDR1 DFQATT, CDR2 SNEGSKA (reference sequence). The chain's CDR3 is CSATDTLSGNTIYF. As DNA, the CDR3 is TGCAGTGCGACCGACACTCTCTCTGGAAACACCATATATTTT.

The chain combines TRBV5-1 with TRBJ2-2, with 7 nucleotides matching TRBD1. In germline, CDR1 is SGHRS, CDR2 YFSETQ. The CDR3 totals 14 residues. The V segment lost 4 bases and the J segment 6 bases; nucleotides outside the gene matches: 6. The CDR3 DNA is TGCGCCAGCAGCAAAGGACAGGTCTCCGGGGAGCTGTTTTTT. It is translated as CASSKGQVSGELFF.

This chain uses TRBV7-9 with TRBJ1-1; D unresolved. This CDR3 has 10 residues. The V gene lost 1 base and the J gene lost 10 bases, with 4 bases spanning the gap. Germline CDR1 SEHNR, CDR2 FQNEAQ (reference sequence). CDR3 sequence: CASSLERAFF. The CDR3 DNA is TGTGCCAGCAGCTTAGAGCGAGCTTTCTTT.

This clonotype appeared many times. This chain uses TRBV4-1 with TRBJ1-6, with 7 bases aligning to TRBD1. The ends lost 3 bases at V and 0 bases at J; junction bases unmatched: 5. Germline CDR1 is MGHRA and CDR2 is YSYEKL. The CDR3 extends over 17 amino acids. The CDR3 coding sequence is TGCGCCAGCAGCCAGACAGGGACCAGCTCCTATAATTCACCCCTCCACTTT. The encoded protein is CASSQTGTSSYNSPLHF.

Here the CDR3 DNA reads TGTGCCAGCAGTCCGACCTCGGGGGGCATGAACACTGAAGCTTTCTTT. Translation: CASSPTSGGMNTEAFF. The chain is built from TRBV28 and TRBJ1-1, with D perhaps TRBD1 (6 bases). CDR1 is MDHEN, CDR2 SYDVKM, per germline. The length of the CDR3 is 16 residues. The V end was cut by 5 bases, the J end by 0 bases, with 16 bases between.

The sample holds many counts of this clonotype. The rearrangement joins TRBV28 to TRBJ2-6, with 10 bases aligning to TRBD1. CDR1 is MDHEN and CDR2 is SYDVKM in the germline V gene. The J segment lost 2 bases and the V segment lost 8 bases, leaving 15 bases of the junction unmatched. This CDR3 contains 19 residues. As DNA, the CDR3 is TGTGCCAGCTCCGGGGCCCCCGGGACAGGGGTTCCTGGGGCCAACGTCCTGACTTTC. This gives the protein CASSGAPGTGVPGANVLTF.

V and J are TRBV7-9 and TRBJ1-1, with no clear D. Germline values: CDR1 SEHNR, CDR2 FQNEAQ (reference sequence). The ends were cut back, 5 bases at V and 10 bases at J, with 14 bases in the middle. There are 12 residues in the CDR3. The CDR3 here is CASSADGSRAFF. Here the CDR3 DNA reads TGTGCCAGCAGCGCAGACGGATCCCGAGCTTTCTTT.